This T cell receptor beta chain was obtained from a study of shared clonotypes between healthy human individuals. About this clone: Its antigen is as yet unknown. The identical CDR3 is also encoded by other nucleotide sequences in the sample.

Some clones are missing from TCRdb's copy, which holds only in-frame ones; the method was immunoSEQ multiplex PCR. The sample contains over a million clones, 75% to 80% of which appear only once. Study results and caveats: Sampling was confined to blood; repertoires within tissues likely differ.

Sample: memory CD4+ T cells from PBMCs. The subset denotes: CD45RA-negative fraction. The source of this sequence is a man aged 18-30 years in good health. Some clones in this sample may be carry-over from other donors' samples.

The CDR3: CASSLALAGSSYEQYF. DNA for the CDR3: TGCGCCAGCAGCTTGGCGTTGGCAGGGAGCTCCTACGAGCAGTACTTC. This sequence joins TRBV5-1 and TRBJ2-7; tentatively, D is TRBD1 or TRBD2 (5 bases each). The CDR3 consists of 16 residues. Germline V gene data show CDR1 as SGHRS and CDR2 as YFSETQ. Deletions cut 0 bases from V and 0 bases from J, with 13 bases between.